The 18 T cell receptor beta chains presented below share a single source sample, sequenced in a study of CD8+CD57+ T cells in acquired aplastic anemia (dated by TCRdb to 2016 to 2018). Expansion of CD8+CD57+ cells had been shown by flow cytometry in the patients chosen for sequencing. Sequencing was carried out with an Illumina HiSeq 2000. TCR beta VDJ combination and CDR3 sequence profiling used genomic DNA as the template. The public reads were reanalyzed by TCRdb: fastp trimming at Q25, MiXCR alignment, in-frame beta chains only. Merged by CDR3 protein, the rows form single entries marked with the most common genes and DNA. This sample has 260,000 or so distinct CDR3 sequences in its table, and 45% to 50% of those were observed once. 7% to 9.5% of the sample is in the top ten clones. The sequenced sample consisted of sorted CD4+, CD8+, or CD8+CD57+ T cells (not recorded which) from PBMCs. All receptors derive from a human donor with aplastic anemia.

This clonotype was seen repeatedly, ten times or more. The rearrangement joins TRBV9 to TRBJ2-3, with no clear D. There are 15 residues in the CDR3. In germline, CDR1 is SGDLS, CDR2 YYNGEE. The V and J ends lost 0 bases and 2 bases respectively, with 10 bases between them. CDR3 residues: CASSVDPGITDTQYF. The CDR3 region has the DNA TGTGCCAGCAGCGTAGACCCTGGGATCACAGATACGCAGTATTTT.

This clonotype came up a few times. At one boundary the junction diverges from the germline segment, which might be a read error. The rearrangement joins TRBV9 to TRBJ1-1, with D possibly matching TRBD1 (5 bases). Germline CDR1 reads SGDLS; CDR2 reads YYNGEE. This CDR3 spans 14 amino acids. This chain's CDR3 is CASSVASGNIEAFF. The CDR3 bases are TGTGCCAGCAGCGTAGCGTCAGGGAACATTGAAGCTTTCTTT.

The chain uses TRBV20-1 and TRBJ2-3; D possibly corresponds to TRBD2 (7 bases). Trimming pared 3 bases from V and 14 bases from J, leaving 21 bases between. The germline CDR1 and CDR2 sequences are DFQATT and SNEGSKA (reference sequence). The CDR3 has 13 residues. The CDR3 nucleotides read TGCAGTGCTAGGCAGGGGCATCGGGAGGTTGTGTATTTT. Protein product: CSARQGHREVVYF.

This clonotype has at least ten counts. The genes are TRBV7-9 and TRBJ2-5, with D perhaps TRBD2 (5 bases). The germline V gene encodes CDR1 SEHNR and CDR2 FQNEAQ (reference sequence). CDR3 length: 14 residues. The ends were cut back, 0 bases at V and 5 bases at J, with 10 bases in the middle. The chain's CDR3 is CASSLAGGEETQYF. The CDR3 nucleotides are TGTGCCAGCAGCTTAGCTGGTGGGGAGGAGACCCAGTACTTC.

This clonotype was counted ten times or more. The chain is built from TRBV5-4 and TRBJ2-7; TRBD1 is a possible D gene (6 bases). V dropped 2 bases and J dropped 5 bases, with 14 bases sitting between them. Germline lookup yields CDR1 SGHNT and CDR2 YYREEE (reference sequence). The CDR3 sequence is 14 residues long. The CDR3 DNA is TGTGCCAGCAGCTTCTCGGGCCAGGGGAACGAGCAGTACTTC. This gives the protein CASSFSGQGNEQYF.

The CDR3 here is CAWSVSQELAGSPLHF. DNA of the CDR3: TGTGCCTGGAGTGTATCCCAGGAACTAGCGGGTTCACCCCTCCACTTT. The chain employs TRBV30 and TRBJ1-6; D is ambiguous. The length of the CDR3 is 16 residues. Germline V gives CDR1 GTSNPN, CDR2 SVGIG (reference sequence). The germline V and J ends were trimmed by 0 bases and 9 bases, with 18 bases remaining between them.

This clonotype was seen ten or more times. The CDR3 here is CSARAPLAGLSNEQFF. The CDR3 DNA follows: TGCAGTGCTAGAGCACCCTTAGCGGGACTGTCGAATGAGCAGTTCTTC. The rearrangement uses TRBV20-1 and TRBJ2-1; 8 bases fit TRBD2. Germline trimming cut 1 base from V and 7 bases from J; bases unmatched to any gene: 12. The CDR3 contains 16 residues. Germline V CDR1 and CDR2: DFQATT, SNEGSKA (reference sequence).

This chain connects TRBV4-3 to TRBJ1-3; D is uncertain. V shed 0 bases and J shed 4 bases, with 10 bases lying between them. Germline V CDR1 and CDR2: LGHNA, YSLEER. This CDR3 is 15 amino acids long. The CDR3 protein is CASSQDTGYGNTIYF. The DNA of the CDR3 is TGCGCCAGCAGCCAAGATACGGGGTACGGAAACACCATATATTTT.

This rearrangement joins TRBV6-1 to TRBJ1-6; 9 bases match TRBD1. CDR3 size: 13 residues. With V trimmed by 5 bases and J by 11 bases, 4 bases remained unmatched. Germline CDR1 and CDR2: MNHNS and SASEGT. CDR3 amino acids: CASSRQGGTPLHF. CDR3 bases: TGTGCCAGCAGTCGACAGGGGGGCACACCCCTCCACTTT.

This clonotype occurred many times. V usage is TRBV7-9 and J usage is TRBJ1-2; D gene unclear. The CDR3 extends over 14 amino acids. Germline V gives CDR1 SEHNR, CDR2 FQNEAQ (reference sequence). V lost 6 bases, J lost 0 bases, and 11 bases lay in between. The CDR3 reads CASSKAVSNYGYTF. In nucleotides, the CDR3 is TGTGCCAGCAGTAAGGCCGTTTCTAACTATGGCTACACCTTC.

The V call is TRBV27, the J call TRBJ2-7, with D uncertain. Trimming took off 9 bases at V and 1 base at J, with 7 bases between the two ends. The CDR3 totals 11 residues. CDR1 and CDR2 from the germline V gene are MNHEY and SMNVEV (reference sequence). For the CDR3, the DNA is TGTGCCAGTGGCGAGTCCTACGAGCAGTACTTC. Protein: CASGESYEQYF.

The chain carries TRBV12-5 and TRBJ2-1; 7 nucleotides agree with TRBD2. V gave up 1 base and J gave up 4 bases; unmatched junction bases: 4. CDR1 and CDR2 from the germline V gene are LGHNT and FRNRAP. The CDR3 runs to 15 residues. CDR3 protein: CASGLGLARYNEQFF. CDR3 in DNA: TGTGCTAGTGGTTTGGGACTAGCCCGATACAATGAGCAGTTCTTC.

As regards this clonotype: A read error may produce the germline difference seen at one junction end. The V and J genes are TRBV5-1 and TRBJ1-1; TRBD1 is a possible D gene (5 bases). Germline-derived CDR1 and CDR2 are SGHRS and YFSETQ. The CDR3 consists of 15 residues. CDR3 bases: TGTGCCAGCAGCTTAGTTGGCGTCAGGGACACTGAAGCTTTCTTT. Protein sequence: CASSLVGVRDTEAFF.

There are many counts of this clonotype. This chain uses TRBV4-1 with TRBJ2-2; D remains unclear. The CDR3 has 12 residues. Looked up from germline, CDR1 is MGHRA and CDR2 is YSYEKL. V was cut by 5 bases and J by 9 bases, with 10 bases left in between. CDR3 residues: CASSDIKRELFF. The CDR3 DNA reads TGCGCCAGCAGCGACATCAAACGGGAGCTGTTTTTT.

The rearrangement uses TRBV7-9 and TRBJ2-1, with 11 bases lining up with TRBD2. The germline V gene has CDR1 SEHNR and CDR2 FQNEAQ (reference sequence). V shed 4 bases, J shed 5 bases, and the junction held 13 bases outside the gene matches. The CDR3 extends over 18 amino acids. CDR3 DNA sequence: TGTGCCAGCAGCTCCCCCCCTAATAGCGGGAGGGTCGACAATGAGCAGTTCTTC. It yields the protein CASSSPPNSGRVDNEQFF.

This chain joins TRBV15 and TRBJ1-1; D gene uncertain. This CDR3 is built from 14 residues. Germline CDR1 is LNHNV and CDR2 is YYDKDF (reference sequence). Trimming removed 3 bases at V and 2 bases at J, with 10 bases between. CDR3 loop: CATSSLNFNTEAFF. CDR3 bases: TGTGCCACCAGCAGCTTAAATTTTAACACTGAAGCTTTCTTT.

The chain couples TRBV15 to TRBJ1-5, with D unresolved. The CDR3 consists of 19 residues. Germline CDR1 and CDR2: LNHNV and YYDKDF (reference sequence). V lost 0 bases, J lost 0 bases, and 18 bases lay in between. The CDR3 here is CATSRDRAEGSTSNQPQHF. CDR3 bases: TGTGCCACCAGCAGAGACCGAGCGGAAGGTAGTACTAGCAATCAGCCCCAGCATTTT. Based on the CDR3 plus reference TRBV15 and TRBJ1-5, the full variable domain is DAMVIQNPRYQVTQFGKPVTLSCSQTLNHNVMYWYQQKSSQAPKLLFHYYDKDFNNEADTPDNFQSRRPNTSFCFLDIRSPGLGDTAMYLCATSRDRAEGSTSNQPQHFGDGTRLSIL.

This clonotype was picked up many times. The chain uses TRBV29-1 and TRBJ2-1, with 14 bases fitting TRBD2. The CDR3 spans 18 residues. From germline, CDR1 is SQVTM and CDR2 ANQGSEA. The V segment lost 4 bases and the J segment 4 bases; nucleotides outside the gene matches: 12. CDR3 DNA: TGCAGCGTTGTAGGGACTAGCGGGGGCTTAGGGAGATACAATGAGCAGTTCTTC. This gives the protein CSVVGTSGGLGRYNEQFF.